The clone carrying this T cell receptor beta chain was recorded many times. Its cognate antigen is unknown. The CDR3 consists of 11 residues. Germline CDR1 and CDR2: SGHTA and FQGNSA. V lost 5 bases and J lost 10, with 11 bases in between. This record belongs to a study of T cell repertoires in cytomegalovirus infection. The wider study: Both a matching HLA type and CMV infection were indicated by public TCR beta signatures.

TCRdb passed the reads through MiXCR, listing each CDR3 protein once. Of around 530,000 distinct CDR3 sequences in the sample, about 26% were seen once. Study-wide findings and caveats: Summed public TCR beta family frequency identified CMV carriers bearing the relevant HLA. CMV-specific TCR beta clonotypes restricted by HLA-C dominated the ex vivo response.

This sequence joins TRBV7-2 and TRBJ1-1; a weak D match, TRBD1 (5 bases). The material sequenced was PBMCs. The sequence came from a human donor in good health (CMV status not recorded). Some clones in this sample may be carry-over from other donors' samples. CDR3 sequence (DNA): TGTGCCAGCAGCCCCCCAGGGTTAGCTTTCTTT. Residues: CASSPPGLAFF.